The 31 T cell receptor beta chains below come from one sample, sequenced in a study of T cells in Graves' hyperthyroidism and ophthalmopathy. RNA transcripts gave rise to amplified TCR beta CDR3 regions. A first-round RT-PCR of the TCR CDR3 used the HTBI primer set. TCRdb independently ran MiXCR on the multiplex PCR reads; one entry per CDR3 protein. The sample shows 500,000 to 650,000 distinct CDR3 sequences, 14% of them seen only once. Sequenced input: blood. These receptors were collected from a woman in her thirties or forties with Graves' hyperthyroidism.

In its sample, this clonotype was seen a few times. The chain recombines TRBV11-2 with TRBJ2-2; 7 bases are shared with TRBD2. J gave up 4 bases and V 5 bases, and 13 bases lay outside the gene matches. The CDR3 extends over 17 amino acids. Germline V lookup: CDR1 SGHAT, CDR2 FQNNGV. CDR3 coding DNA: TGTGCCAGCAGCCCAAGGGAGGGTCTTAGCGGCACCGGGGAGCTGTTTTTT. Protein product: CASSPREGLSGTGELFF.

This clonotype was detected only a few times. A much larger clone sits a single nucleotide away, making a read error possible. The J gene is TRBJ2-3, the V gene TRBV27; TRBD2 agrees at 9 bases. Germline loops: CDR1 MNHEY, CDR2 SMNVEV (reference sequence). This CDR3 spans 15 amino acids. The CDR3 protein is CTSSFAGGVTDTQYF. The CDR3 DNA reads TGTACCAGCAGTTTTGCGGGAGGGGTCACAGATACGCAGTATTTT.

This clonotype showed up many times. This rearrangement joins TRBV5-1 to TRBJ2-1; 11 positions match TRBD2. The V segment lost 4 bases and the J segment 5 bases; nucleotides outside the gene matches: 8. CDR1 is SGHRS, CDR2 YFSETQ, per germline. The length of the CDR3 is 16 residues. Here the CDR3 DNA reads TGCGCCAGCAGCCCGGGGACTAGCGGAGGAGACAATGAGCAGTTCTTC. Protein sequence: CASSPGTSGGDNEQFF.

This clonotype was detected only a few times. The rearrangement links TRBV7-2 to TRBJ2-3, with TRBD2 matching over 10 bases. The trim removed 5 bases at V and 4 bases at J, leaving 9 bases unmatched. CDR3 length: 16 residues. Germline values: CDR1 SGHTA, CDR2 FQGNSA. The CDR3 protein is CASSPSRLAGADTQYF. For the CDR3, the DNA is TGTGCCAGCAGCCCCTCCCGACTAGCGGGTGCAGATACGCAGTATTTT.

This clonotype has ten or more counts. This chain connects TRBV15 to TRBJ2-5, with D perhaps TRBD2 (6 bases). From germline, CDR1 is LNHNV and CDR2 YYDKDF (reference sequence). Trimming took 4 bases from V and 2 from J, leaving 11 bases between them. The CDR3 loop spans 14 amino acids. The CDR3: CATSTRGRQETQYF. Written as DNA, the CDR3 is TGTGCCACCAGCACTCGAGGGAGGCAAGAGACCCAGTACTTC.

J is TRBJ2-2 and V is TRBV5-1; weak D call: TRBD2 (5 bases). The CDR3 is 16 residues long. V dropped 5 bases and J dropped 7 bases, with 21 bases sitting between them. Germline V CDR1 and CDR2: SGHRS, YFSETQ. CDR3 coding DNA: TGCGCCAGCAGGTTTCTAGCAGGAGTGGTCGGCGGGGAGCTGTTTTTT. This translates into CASRFLAGVVGGELFF.

This clonotype was recorded many times. V is TRBV5-1 and J is TRBJ2-1; D uncertain. The CDR3 is 15 residues long. Trimming took off 1 base at V and 2 bases at J, with 10 bases between the two ends. CDR1 and CDR2 (germline): SGHRS, YFSETQ. The CDR3 here is CASSLQEHTYNEQFF. CDR3 sequence (DNA): TGCGCCAGCAGCTTGCAAGAGCATACCTACAATGAGCAGTTCTTC.

This clonotype has more than one count but fewer than ten. The chain has TRBV9 and TRBJ2-3; 7 nucleotides match TRBD2. CDR3 length: 18 residues. J was trimmed by 4 bases and V by 4 bases; bases with no gene match: 18. Germline lookup yields CDR1 SGDLS and CDR2 YYNGEE. CDR3 protein: CASSSEPGTTRFADTQYF. The CDR3 DNA sequence: TGTGCCAGCAGCTCGGAGCCCGGGACTACCCGCTTTGCAGATACGCAGTATTTT.

This clonotype has ten or more counts. J is TRBJ2-1 and V is TRBV7-8, with 13 bases identical to TRBD2. The V segment lost 5 bases and the J segment 9 bases; nucleotides outside the gene matches: 7. Per the germline V gene, CDR1 is SGHVS and CDR2 is FQNEAQ. The CDR3 is 15 amino acids. The CDR3 protein is CASSPPGLAGTEQFF. DNA for the CDR3: TGTGCCAGCAGCCCACCGGGACTAGCGGGAACTGAGCAGTTCTTC.

CDR3 bases: TGTGCCAGCAGCCATTCTAGCGGACCCCCCTACGAGCAGTACTTC. Its translation is CASSHSSGPPYEQYF. The chain combines TRBV4-2 with TRBJ2-7; 7 positions match TRBD2. The CDR3 is 15 amino acids. V was pared by 3 bases and J by 2 bases, with 7 bases of the junction left unmatched. Germline CDR1 and CDR2: LGHNA and YNFKEQ.

This clonotype has a single count. The CDR3 DNA follows: TGCGCCAGCAGCTTGGTTTTCCAAGCAGATACGCAGTATTTT. Protein product: CASSLVFQADTQYF. The chain has TRBV5-1 and TRBJ2-3; D is unclear. The CDR3 spans 14 residues. Trimming cost V 0 bases and J 4 bases, with 9 bases left between them. Germline assignment: CDR1 SGHRS and CDR2 YFSETQ.

This clonotype showed up just a few times. This rearrangement joins TRBV20-1 to TRBJ2-7; TRBD1 matches 10 bases. The CDR3 loop spans 13 amino acids. Trimming took 6 bases from V and 3 from J; bases not matched to a gene: 5. Germline CDR1 reads DFQATT; CDR2 reads SNEGSKA (reference sequence). The CDR3 sequence: CSAMDRGVYEQYF. In DNA form, the CDR3 reads TGCAGTGCCATGGACAGGGGGGTCTACGAGCAGTACTTC.

The CDR3 DNA follows: TGTGCCACGAAGGGGGAATCGAACACCGGGGAGCTGTTTTTT. This translates into CATKGESNTGELFF. The V and J genes are TRBV10-3 and TRBJ2-2; perhaps TRBD1 as D (6 bases). The CDR3 sequence is 14 residues long. Trimming left V 10 bases short and J 0 bases short, with 12 bases between. Germline assignment: CDR1 ENHRY and CDR2 SYGVKD.

The gene calls are TRBV20-1 and TRBJ2-7; tentatively, D is TRBD2 (7 bases). Trimming took off 7 bases at V and 3 bases at J, with 19 bases between the two ends. The germline gives CDR1 DFQATT, CDR2 SNEGSKA (reference sequence). The CDR3 runs 14 residues. The CDR3 here is CSGGGRDTYYEQYF. The CDR3 DNA is TGCAGTGGGGGGGGGCGGGACACCTACTACGAGCAGTACTTC.

This clonotype was found a few times. V usage is TRBV19 and J usage is TRBJ2-5; the match to TRBD1 covers 8 bases. CDR3 length: 13 residues. After removal of 6 bases from V and 7 bases from J, the junction contained 7 bases not matched to a gene. The germline gives CDR1 LNHDA, CDR2 SQIVND (reference sequence). The CDR3, as DNA: TGTGCCAGTAGCCTCCAGGGGGCTAGGACCCAGTACTTC. Translating gives CASSLQGARTQYF.

This clonotype was detected only a few times. A much larger clone is a single base away; this may be a read error. The J gene is TRBJ1-2, the V gene TRBV12-3 or TRBV12-4; D unclear. This CDR3 has 14 residues. The CDR3 bases are TGTGCCGGCAGCCCTCTCGGGGTTTCCTATGGCTACACCTTC. Translation: CAGSPLGVSYGYTF.

There are many counts of this clonotype. This sequence joins TRBV6-1 and TRBJ2-5, with D unclear. The CDR3 contains 15 residues. CDR1 MNHNS and CDR2 SASEGT come from the germline V gene. V was cut by 2 bases and J by 1 base, with 11 bases left in between. The CDR3 DNA reads TGTGCCAGCAGTGAATTACGAGGCAGCCAAGAGACCCAGTACTTC. It is translated as CASSELRGSQETQYF.

This clonotype was found many times. The chain's CDR3 is CASSSQSGDTQYF. CDR3 DNA sequence: TGTGCCAGCAGCTCCCAAAGCGGAGATACGCAGTATTTT. V is TRBV7-2 and J is TRBJ2-3, with D perhaps matching TRBD2 (5 bases). Germline assignment: CDR1 SGHTA and CDR2 FQGNSA. V lost 4 bases and J 5 bases, leaving 10 bases between the germline ends. CDR3 length equals 13 residues.

This clonotype appeared many times. The chain is built from TRBV29-1 and TRBJ2-3; no reliable D call. V lost 4 bases and J lost 1, with 12 bases in between. The CDR3 covers 14 residues. Germline V gene lookup returns CDR1 SQVTM and CDR2 ANQGSEA. CDR3 nucleotides: TGCAGCGTTGTATGGCTTTACGGCACAGATACGCAGTATTTT. This gives the protein CSVVWLYGTDTQYF.

In this sample, this clonotype turned up a few times. The CDR3 DNA reads TGTGCCTGGAGTGTCCCCCGGACAGGTGCCTACGAGCAGTACTTC. It yields the protein CAWSVPRTGAYEQYF. This chain connects TRBV30 to TRBJ2-7, with 7 bases fitting TRBD1. V was clipped by 0 bases and J by 2 bases; unmatched bases: 7. Germline CDR1 GTSNPN, CDR2 SVGIG (reference sequence). The CDR3 is 15 residues long.

This chain joins TRBV9 and TRBJ1-1; no firm D call. Between the trimmed V and J ends, which lost 0 bases and 10 bases, there was a span of 4 bases. The germline gives CDR1 SGDLS, CDR2 YYNGEE. The CDR3 sequence is 10 residues long. As DNA, the CDR3 is TGTGCCAGCAGCGTAGAAAGAGCTTTCTTT. Amino acid sequence: CASSVERAFF.

This clonotype came up once. This chain joins TRBV13 and TRBJ2-1; D could derive from TRBD1 or TRBD2 (6 bases each). The CDR3 extends over 17 amino acids. Looked up from germline, CDR1 is PRHDT and CDR2 is FYEKMQ (reference sequence). The V and J ends lost 5 bases and 5 bases respectively, with 22 bases between them. In DNA, the CDR3 is TGTGCCAGCAGCCCCCGGGGGCTCCTGGTAATGGACAATGAGCAGTTCTTC. Residues: CASSPRGLLVMDNEQFF. Combining the CDR3 with reference TRBV13 and TRBJ2-1 gives the whole variable domain AAGVIQSPRHLIKEKRETATLKCYPIPRHDTVYWYQQGPGQDPQFLISFYEKMQSDKGSIPDRFSAQQFSDYHSELNMSSLELGDSALYFCASSPRGLLVMDNEQFFGPGTRLTVL.

As concerns this clonotype: A much larger clone differs by one base, so this may be a read error. This rearrangement joins TRBV30 to TRBJ2-2, with 13 bases fitting TRBD2. The germline V gene has CDR1 GTSNPN and CDR2 SVGIG (reference sequence). This CDR3 region has 15 residues. V gave up 3 bases and J gave up 7 bases; unmatched junction bases: 5. The CDR3 DNA reads TGTGCCTGGAGGGGGGGACTAGCGGGAAGCGGGGAGCTGTTTTTT. Residues: CAWRGGLAGSGELFF.

This clonotype appeared once. CDR3 in amino acids: CSVVGQANYGYTF. The CDR3 bases are TGCAGCGTTGTGGGACAGGCCAACTATGGCTACACCTTC. V gene TRBV29-1 combines with J gene TRBJ1-2, with 8 bases lining up with TRBD1. Per germline, CDR1 SQVTM and CDR2 ANQGSEA. The CDR3 covers 13 residues. The V segment lost 4 bases and the J segment 2 bases; nucleotides outside the gene matches: 3.

In its sample, this clonotype was seen a few times. The rearrangement uses TRBV28 and TRBJ2-7; D ambiguous. Looked up from germline, CDR1 is MDHEN and CDR2 is SYDVKM. CDR3 length: 13 amino acids. The V end lost 3 bases, the J end lost 5 bases, and 11 bases lay between the germline ends. CDR3 nucleotide sequence: TGTGCCAGCAGTTTCGTGATGACCCACGAGCAGTACTTC. This encodes CASSFVMTHEQYF. The full variable domain, its missing parts supplied by reference TRBV28 and TRBJ2-7, is DVKVTQSSRYLVKRTGEKVFLECVQDMDHENMFWYRQDPGLGLRLIYFSYDVKMKEKGDIPEGYSVSREKKERFSLILESASTNQTSMYLCASSFVMTHEQYFGPGTRLTVT.

This chain joins TRBV11-2 and TRBJ2-1; D may be TRBD2 (5 bases). V was trimmed by 5 bases and J by 5 bases, leaving 13 bases between them. In germline, CDR1 is SGHAT, CDR2 FQNNGV. The CDR3 spans 14 residues. CDR3 in amino acids: CASSRTEQNNEQFF. The CDR3 nucleotides read TGTGCCAGCAGCCGGACTGAACAGAACAATGAGCAGTTCTTC.

This rearrangement joins TRBV10-3 to TRBJ2-6, with 8 bases identical to TRBD1. The CDR3 spans 19 residues. The J segment lost 0 bases and the V segment lost 6 bases, leaving 13 bases of the junction unmatched. Germline V CDR1 and CDR2: ENHRY, SYGVKD. The CDR3 protein is CAISAGTGQENSGANVLTF. CDR3 nucleotide sequence: TGTGCCATCAGCGCAGGAACGGGACAGGAGAACTCTGGGGCCAACGTCCTGACTTTC.

This clonotype showed up many times. For the CDR3, the DNA is TGTGCCAGCAGTTTAACGGCAGGGACACGGTCTGACACCGGGGAGCTGTTTTTT. This codes for CASSLTAGTRSDTGELFF. This rearrangement joins TRBV12-3 or TRBV12-4 to TRBJ2-2, with D possibly being TRBD1 (6 bases). V lost 2 bases to trimming and J lost 3 bases, with 19 bases between them. The CDR3 length is 18 residues.

V gene TRBV7-2 combines with J gene TRBJ1-2; 9 positions match TRBD1. The CDR3 spans 18 residues. Per the germline V gene, CDR1 is SGHTA and CDR2 is FQGNSA. V lost 2 bases and J lost 3; bases outside the gene matches: 13. CDR3 region: CASSLRDRDRVIDYGYTF. The CDR3 DNA reads TGTGCCAGCAGCTTACGGGACCGGGACAGGGTAATAGACTATGGCTACACCTTC. Variable domain in full (rest from reference TRBV7-2 and TRBJ1-2): GAGVSQSPSNKVTEKGKDVELRCDPISGHTALYWYRQSLGQGLEFLIYFQGNSAPDKSGLPSDRFSAERTGGSVSTLTIQRTQQEDSAVYLCASSLRDRDRVIDYGYTFGSGTRLTVV.

This rearrangement joins TRBV5-1 to TRBJ1-3; maybe TRBD1 (6 bases). The CDR3 has 15 residues. CDR1 is SGHRS and CDR2 is YFSETQ in the germline V gene. V was clipped by 5 bases and J by 0 bases, with 12 bases between them. As DNA, the CDR3 is TGCGCCAGCAGATCTGGACAGTCCTCTGGAAACACCATATATTTT. It is translated as CASRSGQSSGNTIYF. Using reference TRBV5-1 and TRBJ1-3 for the parts outside the CDR3, the full variable domain is KAGVTQTPRYLIKTRGQQVTLSCSPISGHRSVSWYQQTPGQGLQFLFEYFSETQRNKGNFPGRFSGRQFSNSRSEMNVSTLELGDSALYLCASRSGQSSGNTIYFGEGSWLTVV.

This clonotype occurred a few times. V and J are TRBV9 and TRBJ2-1, with TRBD2 matching 7 bases. V lost 0 bases to trimming and J lost 0 bases; unmatched junction nucleotides: 6. The germline gives CDR1 SGDLS, CDR2 YYNGEE. CDR3 length: 17 amino acids. The CDR3 DNA reads TGTGCCAGCAGCGTAGAGTTGCGGACTAGCTCCTACAATGAGCAGTTCTTC. This gives the protein CASSVELRTSSYNEQFF.